The 20 T cell receptor beta chains below were found in one sample sequenced in a study of CD8+ T cells in alopecia areata. RNA, once extracted, was reverse transcribed into cDNA for use as the sequencing template. TCRdb's copy holds only in-frame clones and misses some; the assay was immunoSEQ multiplex PCR. The repertoire holds approximately 140,000 clones, with around 87% as singletons. The sequencing here drew on CD8+ T cells sorted from blood, taken at week 0. The receptors were gathered from a human donor with alopecia areata.

This clone was counted a single time. J is TRBJ2-1 and V is TRBV7-2, with 9 bases matching TRBD2. The CDR3 length is 17 residues. Losses at the gene ends were 0 bases for V and 3 bases for J; bases not matched to a gene: 6. Germline V gene sequence: CDR1 SGHTA, CDR2 FQGNSA. The CDR3 sequence is CASSLAGSSGGYNEQFF. The CDR3 DNA reads TGTGCCAGCAGCTTAGCGGGGAGTAGCGGGGGCTACAATGAGCAGTTCTTC.

The chain uses TRBV9 and TRBJ2-2, with 14 bases lining up with TRBD2. The V gene's germline CDR1 is SGDLS and CDR2 YYNGEE. With V trimmed by 7 bases and J by 9 bases, 2 bases remained unmatched. The CDR3 runs 13 residues. The CDR3 DNA follows: TGTGCCAGCGGGACTAGCGGGAGATGGGAGCTGTTTTTT. This encodes CASGTSGRWELFF.

The chain uses TRBV9 and TRBJ2-3, with 12 bases identical to TRBD2. Germline CDR1 and CDR2: SGDLS and YYNGEE. Trimming removed 3 bases from V and 4 bases from J; junction bases left unmatched: 6. The CDR3 is made up of 16 amino acids. The CDR3 region is CASSASGGAAADTQYF. The CDR3 nucleotides read TGTGCCAGCAGCGCTAGCGGGGGGGCCGCAGCAGATACGCAGTATTTT.

The V and J genes are TRBV27 and TRBJ2-7; 12 bases map to TRBD2. This CDR3 has 18 residues. The J segment lost 2 bases and the V segment lost 6 bases, leaving 14 bases of the junction unmatched. CDR1 and CDR2 from the germline V gene are MNHEY and SMNVEV (reference sequence). CDR3: CASSLTSGRITATYEQYF. Here the CDR3 DNA reads TGTGCCAGCAGCCTGACTAGCGGGAGAATTACCGCAACCTACGAGCAGTACTTC.

The chain carries TRBV27 and TRBJ1-5, with D possibly matching TRBD1 (5 bases). Germline-derived CDR1 and CDR2 are MNHEY and SMNVEV (reference sequence). This CDR3 has 12 residues. V dropped 6 bases and J dropped 6 bases, with 9 bases sitting between them. The CDR3 protein is CASSRQGQPQHF. CDR3 nucleotide sequence: TGTGCCAGCAGCCGGCAGGGTCAGCCCCAGCATTTT.

The gene calls are TRBV4-1 and TRBJ1-1; D remains ambiguous. This CDR3 is 14 amino acids long. Trimming took 0 bases from V and 5 from J, leaving 10 bases between them. Germline CDR1 is MGHRA and CDR2 is YSYEKL. The CDR3 bases are TGCGCCAGCAGCCAAGATCACGGAGCAACTGAAGCTTTCTTT. Translated, it gives CASSQDHGATEAFF.

The chain joins TRBV5-6 to TRBJ2-5; D is undetermined. Between the trimmed V and J ends, which lost 4 bases and 2 bases, there was a span of 9 bases. Germline-derived CDR1 and CDR2 are SGHDT and YYEEEE. The CDR3 consists of 13 residues. CDR3 amino acids: CASSPQNQETQYF. In nucleotides, the CDR3 is TGTGCCAGCAGCCCTCAGAATCAAGAGACCCAGTACTTC.

This clone was detected once. This chain joins TRBV7-2 and TRBJ1-1, with D possibly TRBD1 on 6 matching bases. The CDR3 has 13 amino acids. Germline lookup yields CDR1 SGHTA and CDR2 FQGNSA. The V end lost 1 base, the J end lost 4 bases, and 7 bases lay between the germline ends. The CDR3 loop is CASSLGGGTEAFF. The DNA of the CDR3 is TGTGCCAGCAGCTTAGGAGGGGGCACTGAAGCTTTCTTT.

V is TRBV7-9 and J is TRBJ1-4, with D unresolved. V was cut by 5 bases and J by 5 bases, with 15 bases left in between. The CDR3 sequence is 15 residues long. CDR1 SEHNR and CDR2 FQNEAQ come from the germline V gene (reference sequence). The CDR3: CASSPQETPNEKLFF. CDR3 nucleotide sequence: TGTGCCAGCAGCCCTCAAGAGACACCGAATGAAAAACTGTTTTTT.

The chain combines TRBV29-1 with TRBJ2-3, with 9 bases matching TRBD2. V lost 0 bases, J lost 4 bases, and 5 bases stayed unmatched. The CDR3 extends over 15 amino acids. The germline gives CDR1 SQVTM, CDR2 ANQGSEA. The CDR3 spells CSVEDWTSDADTQYF. As DNA, the CDR3 is TGCAGCGTTGAAGATTGGACTAGCGACGCAGATACGCAGTATTTT.

This chain connects TRBV11-2 to TRBJ2-7; TRBD1 matches 9 bases. This CDR3 has 15 residues. V lost 3 bases, J lost 2 bases, and 5 bases stayed unmatched. Germline V gene data show CDR1 as SGHAT and CDR2 as FQNNGV. CDR3 in DNA: TGTGCCAGCAGCTTCGGACAGGGGCCCACCTACGAGCAGTACTTC. Translation gives CASSFGQGPTYEQYF.

This chain joins TRBV5-6 and TRBJ2-7; 11 positions agree with TRBD2. Germline V gene data show CDR1 as SGHDT and CDR2 as YYEEEE. J was trimmed by 4 bases and V by 2 bases; bases with no gene match: 5. The CDR3 totals 15 residues. The CDR3 reads CASSLRLAGIYEQYF. CDR3 nucleotide sequence: TGTGCCAGCAGCTTACGACTAGCGGGAATTTACGAGCAGTACTTC.

The rearrangement joins TRBV29-1 to TRBJ2-5; D is possibly TRBD2 (6 bases). CDR1 is SQVTM and CDR2 is ANQGSEA in the germline V gene. V was cut by 6 bases and J by 3 bases, with 17 bases left in between. CDR3 size: 14 residues. CDR3 sequence reads: CSVGEGVAEETQYF. The CDR3, as DNA: TGCAGCGTGGGAGAAGGGGTAGCGGAAGAGACCCAGTACTTC.

V and J are TRBV29-1 and TRBJ1-2, with D unclear. Germline V gene sequence: CDR1 SQVTM, CDR2 ANQGSEA. The CDR3 sequence is 11 residues long. The V gene lost 8 bases and the J gene lost 7 bases, with 14 bases spanning the gap. The CDR3 DNA sequence: TGCAGCTTGGCTGGCGGCGGTGGCTACACCTTC. Its translation is CSLAGGGGYTF.

This clone turned up a few times. The J gene is TRBJ2-2, the V gene TRBV29-1; D is possibly TRBD1 or TRBD2 (5 bases each). CDR3 length: 12 amino acids. Trimming pared 4 bases from V and 7 bases from J, leaving 10 bases between. Germline CDR1 and CDR2: SQVTM and ANQGSEA. The CDR3 spells CSVVEGHGELFF. CDR3 DNA: TGCAGCGTTGTCGAGGGGCACGGGGAGCTGTTTTTT.

V usage is TRBV19 and J usage is TRBJ2-7; 10 positions agree with TRBD2. The CDR3 runs to 14 residues. The germline gives CDR1 LNHDA, CDR2 SQIVND (reference sequence). The J segment lost 3 bases and the V segment lost 3 bases, leaving 2 bases of the junction unmatched. The chain's CDR3 is CASSIRTSGYEQYF. CDR3 DNA sequence: TGTGCCAGTAGTATCAGGACTAGCGGCTACGAGCAGTACTTC.

This rearrangement joins TRBV4-1 to TRBJ2-1; D remains ambiguous. Trimming removed 2 bases at V and 2 bases at J, with 7 bases between. The length of the CDR3 is 14 residues. Germline CDR1 MGHRA, CDR2 YSYEKL. CDR3 sequence: CASSQQGTYNEQFF. The CDR3 DNA follows: TGCGCCAGCAGCCAACAAGGGACCTACAATGAGCAGTTCTTC.

The CDR3 DNA is TGCGCCAGCAGCCGGGTCGCTAGCGGCGATTGGTACGAGCAGTACTTC. Protein: CASSRVASGDWYEQYF. The chain is built from TRBV4-1 and TRBJ2-7; the match to TRBD2 covers 7 bases. Trimming took 4 bases from V and 4 from J; bases not matched to a gene: 13. Germline V CDR1 and CDR2: MGHRA, YSYEKL. This CDR3 comprises 16 residues.

The J gene is TRBJ2-7, the V gene TRBV27; D not resolved. Germline-derived CDR1 and CDR2 are MNHEY and SMNVEV (reference sequence). The germline V and J ends were trimmed by 3 bases and 3 bases, with 9 bases remaining between them. This CDR3 comprises 13 residues. The CDR3 loop reads CASSFTHNYEQYF. The CDR3, as DNA: TGTGCCAGCAGTTTTACTCACAACTACGAGCAGTACTTC.

A note on this clone: The same CDR3 arises from other DNA sequences in this sample as well. The chain recombines TRBV27 with TRBJ2-3; D remains unclear. V dropped 5 bases and J dropped 3 bases, with 6 bases sitting between them. Germline CDR1 and CDR2: MNHEY and SMNVEV (reference sequence). This CDR3 contains 12 residues. DNA for the CDR3: TGTGCCAGCAGTCCGAGGACAGATACGCAGTATTTT. It yields the protein CASSPRTDTQYF.